A single sample gave rise to the 8 T cell receptor beta chains below, sequenced in a study of blood T cells in healthy people across ages. The authors ran a second PCR of 7 to 11 cycles using a sample-barcoded 5' primer and a J-beta primer mix. TCRdb reprocessed the 5' RACE reads via MiXCR and lists one record per CDR3 protein. The sample shows some 700,000 distinct CDR3 sequences, roughly 45% of them seen only once. Source material: blood. The receptors shown here come from a woman aged 55-70 years in good health.

The chain has TRBV11-2 and TRBJ1-2; tentatively, D is TRBD1 (6 bases). Germline V gene data show CDR1 as SGHAT and CDR2 as FQNNGV. This CDR3 is 16 amino acids long. V was cut by 3 bases and J by 0 bases, with 14 bases left in between. In nucleotides, the CDR3 is TGTGCCAGCAGCTTTGAGGGGGGAAGAGCTAACTATGGCTACACCTTC. Translating it yields CASSFEGGRANYGYTF.

The rearrangement joins TRBV7-2 to TRBJ2-5, with 11 bases aligning to TRBD2. The CDR3 has 17 residues. Germline trimming cut 0 bases from V and 0 bases from J; bases unmatched to any gene: 3. Germline CDR1 is SGHTA and CDR2 is FQGNSA. The CDR3, as DNA: TGTGCCAGCAGCTTAGCACTAGCGGGGGATCACCAAGAGACCCAGTACTTC. This encodes CASSLALAGDHQETQYF.

This clonotype was detected a few times. The V call is TRBV30, the J call TRBJ1-2; D remains ambiguous. The V end lost 4 bases, the J end lost 2 bases, and 8 bases lay between the germline ends. Germline CDR1 reads GTSNPN; CDR2 reads SVGIG (reference sequence). The CDR3 spans 12 residues. CDR3 loop: CAWTGNNYGYTF. The DNA for the CDR3 is TGTGCCTGGACGGGCAACAACTATGGCTACACCTTC.

The rearrangement joins TRBV12-3 or TRBV12-4 to TRBJ2-5; 12 bases are shared with TRBD1. With the DNA end fitting TRBJ2-7 better, the J assignment may be wrong. This CDR3 region has 14 residues. The CDR3: CASSIPGQGAEQYF. CDR3 sequence (DNA): TGTGCCAGCAGTATTCCGGGACAGGGGGCCGAGCAGTACTTC.

Ten or more counts support this clonotype. The chain employs TRBV29-1 and TRBJ2-5; TRBD1 agrees at 7 bases. The CDR3 has 15 amino acids. Germline CDR1 reads SQVTM; CDR2 reads ANQGSEA. J was trimmed by 5 bases and V by 7 bases; bases with no gene match: 16. The CDR3 loop reads CSAITGTESWETQYF. DNA for the CDR3: TGCAGCGCTATAACCGGGACAGAGAGCTGGGAGACCCAGTACTTC.

The chain has TRBV13 and TRBJ2-1, with no clear D. Trimming cost V 2 bases and J 4 bases, with 6 bases left between them. The germline CDR1 and CDR2 sequences are PRHDT and FYEKMQ (reference sequence). CDR3 length equals 13 residues. The CDR3 DNA sequence: TGTGCCAGCAGCTTACTGGGTTACAATGAGCAGTTCTTC. Its translation: CASSLLGYNEQFF.

The chain employs TRBV28 and TRBJ2-7, with 10 bases that match TRBD1. The CDR3 length is 17 residues. Germline V gene sequence: CDR1 MDHEN, CDR2 SYDVKM. The junction had 13 bases not matched to a gene; V was cut back by 5 bases and J by 3 bases. CDR3 sequence reads: CASSTLFDRGQSYEQYF. The CDR3 coding sequence is TGTGCCAGCAGTACCCTATTCGACAGGGGGCAAAGCTACGAGCAGTACTTC.

The chain combines TRBV29-1 with TRBJ2-7; D gene uncertain. V lost 4 bases, J lost 0 bases, and 13 bases lay in between. The CDR3 contains 14 residues. CDR1 and CDR2 (germline): SQVTM, ANQGSEA. The CDR3 protein is CSVGRTASSYEQYF. The CDR3 DNA sequence: TGCAGCGTTGGCCGGACGGCGAGCTCCTACGAGCAGTACTTC.